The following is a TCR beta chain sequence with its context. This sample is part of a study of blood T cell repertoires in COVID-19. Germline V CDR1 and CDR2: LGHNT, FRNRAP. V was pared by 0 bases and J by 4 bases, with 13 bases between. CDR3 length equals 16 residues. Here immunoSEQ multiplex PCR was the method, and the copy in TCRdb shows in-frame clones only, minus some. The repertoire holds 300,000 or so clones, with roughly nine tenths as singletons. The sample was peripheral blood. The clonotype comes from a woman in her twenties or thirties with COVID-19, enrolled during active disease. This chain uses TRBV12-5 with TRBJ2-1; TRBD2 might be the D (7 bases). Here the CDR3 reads CASGLVGGDPYNEQFF. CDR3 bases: TGTGCTAGTGGTTTGGTAGGGGGGGACCCATACAATGAGCAGTTCTTC. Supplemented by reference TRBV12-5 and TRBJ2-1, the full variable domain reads DARVTQTPRHKVTEMGQEVTMRCQPILGHNTVFWYRQTMMQGLELLAYFRNRAPLDDSGMPKDRFSAEMPDATLATLKIQPSEPRDSAVYFCASGLVGGDPYNEQFFGPGTRLTVL.